A selection of T cell receptor beta chains follows, all from one sample in a study of blood T cells in healthy people across ages. TCRdb re-called the 5' RACE reads through MiXCR, storing one row per CDR3 protein. The sample shows some 1.4 million distinct CDR3 sequences, around 39% of them seen only once. Source material: blood. The source of these receptors is a woman aged 18 to 35 in good health. Each CDR3 is given with its conserved first and last residue. D genes are given only for firm matches. Not all rows give a size; the values are once, few, many and, for expanded clones, a class.

v_call	clone_size	d_call	j_call	cdr3_aa	cdr3_nt
TRBV20-1	-	TRBD2	TRBJ2-7	CSARGRTSGTPVGEQYF	TGCAGTGCTAGAGGGAGGACTAGCGGGACCCCTGTGGGCGAGCAGTACTTC
TRBV20-1	-	TRBD2	TRBJ2-1	CSAIDGGAGETQFF	TGCAGTGCTATTGACGGGGGGGCCGGGGAGACCCAGTTCTTC
TRBV12-5	-	-	TRBJ2-5	CASADLPKGRAGYVQETQYF	TGTGCTAGTGCCGACCTCCCAAAGGGCAGGGCTGGGTACGTTCAAGAGACCCAGTACTTC
TRBV9	-	TRBD2	TRBJ2-5	CASSVASSGTLQYF	TGTGCCAGCAGCGTAGCGTCTAGCGGAACCCTCCAGTACTTC
TRBV27	few	TRBD2	TRBJ2-3	CASSFWGTSRLTDTQYF	TGTGCCAGCAGTTTCTGGGGGACTAGCCGACTCACAGATACGCAGTATTTT
TRBV6-1	few	-	TRBJ2-2	CASSEAPAELFF	TGTGCCAGCAGTGAAGCCCCCGCGGAGCTGTTTTTT
TRBV4-2	few	TRBD1	TRBJ2-4	CASSQDSGDRGRYIQYF	TGTGCCAGCAGCCAAGATTCGGGGGACAGGGGGCGTTACATTCAGTACTTC
TRBV6-6	-	-	TRBJ2-7	CASSPAYYEQYF	TGTGCCAGCAGCCCAGCATACTACGAGCAGTACTTC
TRBV28	-	TRBD1	TRBJ1-4	CASLDRGGSEKLFF	TGTGCCAGCCTCGACAGGGGAGGTTCTGAAAAACTGTTTTTT
TRBV28	few	TRBD1	TRBJ2-3	CASSQGGPGTDTQYF	TGTGCCAGCAGCCAAGGGGGCCCTGGCACAGATACGCAGTATTTT
TRBV5-1	-	-	TRBJ2-5	CASSYGHQETQYF	TGCGCCAGCAGCTATGGTCACCAAGAGACCCAGTACTTC
TRBV6-6	-	TRBD2	TRBJ2-7	CASSYERGGSSYEQYF	TGTGCCAGCAGTTACGAGCGGGGCGGGAGCTCCTACGAGCAGTACTTC
TRBV2	few	TRBD1	TRBJ1-2	CASDTGTGHNYGYTF	TGTGCCAGCGATACCGGGACAGGGCATAACTATGGCTACACCTTC
TRBV7-9	-	-	TRBJ2-5	CASSLNNFQETQYF	TGTGCCAGCAGCTTAAACAATTTCCAAGAGACCCAGTACTTC
TRBV10-3	-	TRBD1	TRBJ2-3	CAPWPGQGTDTQYF	TGTGCCCCCTGGCCGGGACAGGGCACAGATACGCAGTATTTT
TRBV14	-	-	TRBJ1-1	CASRAPEGGTEAFF	TGTGCCAGCAGGGCCCCAGAGGGGGGCACTGAAGCTTTCTTT
TRBV7-2	-	-	TRBJ2-5	CASSFGGPMETQYF	TGTGCCAGCAGCTTCGGGGGGCCCATGGAGACCCAGTACTTC
TRBV29-1	-	-	TRBJ1-2	CSVGGAEGYTF	TGCAGCGTTGGCGGGGCGGAGGGCTACACCTTC
TRBV20-1	-	TRBD2	TRBJ2-7	CSARPAGVYEQYF	TGCAGTGCTAGACCAGCGGGAGTCTACGAGCAGTACTTC
TRBV29-1	-	-	TRBJ2-5	CSVEGWGSWYF	TGCAGCGTTGAAGGTTGGGGATCGTGGTACTTC
TRBV23-1	once	TRBD2	TRBJ2-7	CASSHKGTSGISYEQYF	TGCGCCAGCAGTCACAAAGGGACTAGCGGGATCTCCTACGAGCAGTACTTC
TRBV5-1	-	TRBD1	TRBJ1-4	CASGTGQGIEKLFF	TGCGCCAGCGGGACGGGACAGGGAATTGAAAAACTGTTTTTT
TRBV6-6	-	-	TRBJ2-1	CASSHLRIADQGTQFF	TGTGCCAGCAGCCATCTCAGGATAGCCGATCAAGGGACCCAGTTCTTC
TRBV30	-	-	TRBJ1-2	CAWSKGVNYGYTF	TGTGCCTGGAGTAAGGGGGTTAACTATGGCTACACCTTC
TRBV20-1	-	TRBD2	TRBJ2-1	CSAMGLAGGFYNEQFF	TGCAGTGCCATGGGACTAGCGGGGGGTTTCTACAATGAGCAGTTCTTC